Here is one T cell receptor (beta chain) with its context. The data stem from a study of control samples from healthy donors and cancer patients. Germline CDR1 is SGHRS and CDR2 is YFSETQ. V dropped 6 bases and J dropped 5; count of bases not matched to a gene: 9. The CDR3 totals 15 residues. Sequenced by immunoSEQ multiplex PCR; TCRdb stores in-frame clones only, minus some. The data show 84,000 or so clones, about nine tenths seen once. Sequencing was carried out using blood. The sequence derives from a man aged 50 to 59 in good health. The gene calls are TRBV5-1 and TRBJ1-4; 8 nucleotides align to TRBD1. This chain's CDR3 is CASKTGTGGNEKLFF. CDR3 nucleotides: TGCGCCAGCAAAACCGGTACAGGGGGGAATGAAAAACTGTTTTTT.